The 13 T cell receptor beta chains reported below all come from one sample, sequenced in a study of technical replicates of blood from several donors. The protocol was immunoSEQ multiplex PCR, while the TCRdb copy is restricted to in-frame clones and leaves out a portion. Among about 98,000 clones listed, 90% to 97% were seen once. The sample consisted of T cells isolated from PBMCs. The receptors derive from a human donor in good health.

The chain links TRBV7-9 to TRBJ2-7, with D maybe TRBD2 (6 bases). The V gene's germline CDR1 is SEHNR and CDR2 FQNEAQ (reference sequence). Between the trimmed V and J ends, which lost 5 bases and 4 bases, there was a span of 24 bases. The CDR3 spans 17 residues. Written as DNA, the CDR3 is TGTGCCAGCAGCCCAGCGACTAGGAGGGCCGGAGGGTACGAGCAGTACTTC. Encoded protein: CASSPATRRAGGYEQYF. The full variable domain, completed using reference TRBV7-9 and TRBJ2-7, is DTGVSQNPRHKITKRGQNVTFRCDPISEHNRLYWYRQTLGQGPEFLTYFQNEAQLEKSRLLSDRFSAERPKGSFSTLEIQRTEQGDSAMYLCASSPATRRAGGYEQYFGPGTRLTVT.

The V and J genes are TRBV11-1 and TRBJ1-2, with D perhaps TRBD1 (6 bases). The CDR3 length is 19 residues. Germline V gene sequence: CDR1 SGHAT, CDR2 FQDESV (reference sequence). V lost 4 bases, J lost 3 bases, and 27 bases lay in between. The CDR3 loop is CASSSLISGQSRAHYGYTF. The DNA for the CDR3 is TGTGCCAGCAGCTCCCTTATCTCTGGACAGAGCCGAGCGCACTATGGCTACACCTTC.

The chain uses TRBV27 and TRBJ2-2, with a weak D call TRBD2 (6 bases). The CDR3 is 14 amino acids. The germline gives CDR1 MNHEY, CDR2 SMNVEV (reference sequence). Deletions cut 8 bases from V and 1 base from J, with 11 bases between. CDR3 sequence reads: CASGLAENTGELFF. The CDR3 DNA sequence: TGTGCCAGCGGGTTAGCGGAGAACACCGGGGAGCTGTTTTTT.

This clone was detected once. The chain has TRBV15 and TRBJ2-1, with 11 bases aligning to TRBD2. Trimming removed 5 bases from V and 5 bases from J; junction bases left unmatched: 8. Germline CDR1 is LNHNV and CDR2 is YYDKDF (reference sequence). There are 16 residues in the CDR3. The CDR3 sequence is CATSRKGLAVHNEQFF. The CDR3 DNA follows: TGTGCCACCAGCCGTAAGGGACTAGCGGTGCACAATGAGCAGTTCTTC. The full variable domain, with the rest looked up from reference TRBV15 and TRBJ2-1, is DAMVIQNPRYQVTQFGKPVTLSCSQTLNHNVMYWYQQKSSQAPKLLFHYYDKDFNNEADTPDNFQSRRPNTSFCFLDIRSPGLGDTAMYLCATSRKGLAVHNEQFFGPGTRLTVL.

J is TRBJ1-1 and V is TRBV5-1; D unclear. The CDR3 runs 15 residues. Germline V gene lookup returns CDR1 SGHRS and CDR2 YFSETQ. With 0 bases removed from V and 3 bases from J, the gap between germline ends came to 12 bases. CDR3 sequence (DNA): TGCGCCAGCAGCTTGGACCGCTTTAGAGACACTGAAGCTTTCTTT. As protein: CASSLDRFRDTEAFF.

J is TRBJ2-3 and V is TRBV7-9; the D is unclear. The CDR3 runs 16 residues. Looked up from germline, CDR1 is SEHNR and CDR2 is FQNEAQ (reference sequence). The V end lost 6 bases, the J end lost 0 bases, and 16 bases lay between the germline ends. The DNA of the CDR3 is TGTGCCAGCAGTTCGAATCCTCCTAGTAGCACAGATACGCAGTATTTT. Translated, it gives CASSSNPPSSTDTQYF.

The V and J genes are TRBV27 and TRBJ1-2, with D tentatively TRBD1 (5 bases). The germline V and J ends were trimmed by 5 bases and 6 bases, with 13 bases remaining between them. The CDR3 loop spans 13 amino acids. Per germline, CDR1 MNHEY and CDR2 SMNVEV (reference sequence). The CDR3 region is CASSDPTVNGYTF. As DNA, the CDR3 is TGTGCCAGCAGTGACCCGACAGTGAATGGCTACACCTTC.

This clone was picked up one time. This chain joins TRBV30 and TRBJ1-1; D gene ambiguous. The germline CDR1 and CDR2 sequences are GTSNPN and SVGIG (reference sequence). The CDR3 extends over 14 amino acids. V lost 1 base and J lost 0, with 9 bases in between. CDR3 in DNA: TGTGCCTGGAGTGAAACAGCTATGAACACTGAAGCTTTCTTT. Protein product: CAWSETAMNTEAFF.

Only one count was recorded for this clone. The chain joins TRBV4-1 to TRBJ1-5; 9 positions match TRBD1. V was pared by 4 bases and J by 9 bases, with 7 bases of the junction left unmatched. This CDR3 is 14 amino acids long. The germline gives CDR1 MGHRA, CDR2 YSYEKL. The chain's CDR3 is CASSPQGALGPQHF. CDR3 nucleotides: TGCGCCAGCAGCCCACAGGGGGCCCTGGGGCCCCAGCATTTT.

The rearrangement uses TRBV11-2 and TRBJ2-7, with 7 bases that match TRBD2. The V segment lost 2 bases and the J segment 4 bases; nucleotides outside the gene matches: 17. Per germline, CDR1 SGHAT and CDR2 FQNNGV. The length of the CDR3 is 18 residues. The CDR3 region has the DNA TGTGCCAGCAGCTTACGTTCGGGGGAGCGGGACTTTCCATACGAGCAGTACTTC. Its translation is CASSLRSGERDFPYEQYF.

The chain combines TRBV6-1 with TRBJ2-7; D remains ambiguous. Germline V CDR1 and CDR2: MNHNS, SASEGT. V was cut by 4 bases and J by 0 bases, with 10 bases left in between. This CDR3 region has 14 residues. This CDR3 is CASSVAGYSYEQYF. The CDR3 nucleotides read TGTGCCAGCAGTGTCGCAGGTTACTCCTACGAGCAGTACTTC.

This chain uses TRBV6-5 with TRBJ2-1; 11 bases align to TRBD2. The V gene end was trimmed by 4 bases and the J gene end by 6 bases; junction bases not matched to a gene: 5. In germline, CDR1 is MNHEY, CDR2 SVGAGI. The CDR3 runs 15 residues. The DNA of the CDR3 is TGTGCCAGCAGTTTAATAGCGGGAGGGCCCAATGAGCAGTTCTTC. It is translated as CASSLIAGGPNEQFF.

The chain couples TRBV7-3 to TRBJ1-1, with a possible D match to TRBD1 (5 bases). Looked up from germline, CDR1 is SGHTA and CDR2 is FQGTGA. Trimming left V 0 bases short and J 1 base short, with 9 bases between. The CDR3 is 15 residues long. As DNA, the CDR3 is TGTGCCAGCAGCTTAACGGGGCATCCGAACACTGAAGCTTTCTTT. Protein sequence: CASSLTGHPNTEAFF. The full variable domain, rest sourced from reference TRBV7-3 and TRBJ1-1, is GAGVSQTPSNKVTEKGKYVELRCDPISGHTALYWYRQSLGQGPEFLIYFQGTGAADDSGLPNDRFFAVRPEGSVSTLKIQRTERGDSAVYLCASSLTGHPNTEAFFGQGTRLTVV.